These 2 T cell receptor beta chains originate from one sample sequenced in a study of T cell responses to AZD1222 COVID-19 vaccine. Here immunoSEQ multiplex PCR was the method, and the copy in TCRdb shows in-frame clones only, minus some. The data hold over 130,000 clones, with around 91% observed a single time. This specimen was peripheral blood, taken on day 0 of AZD1222 vaccination. The receptors here all came from an adult in good health.

The chain employs TRBV5-1 and TRBJ2-1; TRBD2 agrees at 7 bases. Per germline, CDR1 SGHRS and CDR2 YFSETQ. The CDR3 has 16 residues. The trim removed 4 bases at V and 4 bases at J, leaving 11 bases unmatched. The CDR3 sequence is CASSTGSGLNYNEQFF. The CDR3 DNA follows: TGCGCCAGCAGCACGGGCTCGGGACTAAATTACAATGAGCAGTTCTTC.

The V and J genes are TRBV5-1 and TRBJ2-1; 8 nucleotides align to TRBD2. V trimming: 4 bases; J trimming: 9 bases; junction bases outside the gene matches: 9. This CDR3 is 14 amino acids long. Germline loops: CDR1 SGHRS, CDR2 YFSETQ. The CDR3 bases are TGCGCCAGCAGCCCGGGACTAGGGTTTGGTGAGCAGTTCTTC. Its protein is CASSPGLGFGEQFF.